The clone carrying this TCR beta chain turned up a few times. The antigen is undetermined. TCRdb's table, derived via immunoSEQ multiplex PCR, lists solely in-frame clones and lacks some. The sample holds some 150,000 clones, around 82% seen once. CDR3 length: 15 amino acids. CDR1 MDHEN and CDR2 SYDVKM come from the germline V gene. The ends lost 6 bases at V and 3 bases at J; junction bases unmatched: 9. The sample comes from a study of cytotoxic CD8 clonotypes in ibrutinib-treated CLL. Overall study results and limits: Exceeding age-matched healthy donors, baseline clonality also tracked the counts of circulating CD8+ T cells. Public clonotypes, rarely seen, contracted or held steady on treatment.

Sequencing was performed on PBMCs, taken after 36 months of ibrutinib treatment. The rearrangement uses TRBV28 and TRBJ1-1; 8 bases are shared with TRBD1. This sequence originates from a human donor with chronic lymphocytic leukemia. CDR3 in amino acids: CASSLAGGWYTEAFF. The CDR3 nucleotides read TGTGCCAGCAGCCTGGCAGGGGGCTGGTACACTGAAGCTTTCTTT.